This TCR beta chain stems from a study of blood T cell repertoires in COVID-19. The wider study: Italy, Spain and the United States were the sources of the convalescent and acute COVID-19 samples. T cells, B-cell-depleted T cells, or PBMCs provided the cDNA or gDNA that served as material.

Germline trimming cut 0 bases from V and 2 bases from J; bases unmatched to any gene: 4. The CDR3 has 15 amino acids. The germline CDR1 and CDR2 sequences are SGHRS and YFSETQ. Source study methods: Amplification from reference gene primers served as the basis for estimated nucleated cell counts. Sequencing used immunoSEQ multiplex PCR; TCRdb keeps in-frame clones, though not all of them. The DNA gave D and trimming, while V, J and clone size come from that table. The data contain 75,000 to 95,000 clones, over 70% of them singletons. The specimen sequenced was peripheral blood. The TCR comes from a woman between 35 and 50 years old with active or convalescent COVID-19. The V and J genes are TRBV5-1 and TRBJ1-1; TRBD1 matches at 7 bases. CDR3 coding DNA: TGCGCCAGCAGCTTGGGACAGGGCACAAACACTGAAGCTTTCTTT. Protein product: CASSLGQGTNTEAFF. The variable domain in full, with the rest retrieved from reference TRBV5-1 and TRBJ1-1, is KAGVTQTPRYLIKTRGQQVTLSCSPISGHRSVSWYQQTPGQGLQFLFEYFSETQRNKGNFPGRFSGRQFSNSRSEMNVSTLELGDSALYLCASSLGQGTNTEAFFGQGTRLTVV.